A selection of T cell receptor beta chains follows, all from one sample in a study of cytomegalovirus exposure and HLA in healthy donors. Measured with immunoSEQ multiplex PCR; TCRdb has only the in-frame clones, and not every one. The sample yields 100,000 to 120,000 clones, about 80% seen once. Sequencing was carried out using PBMCs. These receptors came from a man aged 40-55 years in good health and CMV-seropositive. The CDR3 runs from the conserved cysteine through the conserved F or W. A D gene is named only where the DNA matches it firmly. Rows may omit the clone size; those that give it use once, few, many or a size class.

V gene: TRBV5-4; J gene: TRBJ2-7; D gene: NA; clone size: NA; CDR3 protein: CASSFQQSEQYF; CDR3 DNA: TGTGCCAGCAGCTTTCAACAGTCCGAGCAGTACTTC
V gene: TRBV6-5; J gene: TRBJ2-7; D gene: TRBD2; clone size: NA; CDR3 protein: CASSYRTSGSFEQYF; CDR3 DNA: TGTGCCAGCAGTTACAGGACTAGCGGGAGTTTCGAGCAGTACTTC
V gene: TRBV9; J gene: TRBJ1-2; D gene: TRBD1; clone size: NA; CDR3 protein: CASSIMGQGGGYTF; CDR3 DNA: TGTGCCAGCAGTATTATGGGACAGGGTGGTGGCTACACCTTC
V gene: TRBV15; J gene: TRBJ2-1; D gene: TRBD2; clone size: NA; CDR3 protein: CATSRDMGGSGKNEQFF; CDR3 DNA: TGTGCCACCAGCAGAGATATGGGCGGGAGTGGCAAGAATGAGCAGTTCTTC
V gene: TRBV28; J gene: TRBJ2-7; D gene: NA; clone size: NA; CDR3 protein: CASSSLVEQYF; CDR3 DNA: TGTGCCAGCAGTTCACTTGTCGAGCAGTACTTC
V gene: TRBV7-9; J gene: TRBJ1-4; D gene: TRBD1; clone size: NA; CDR3 protein: CASSKDRFSTTNEKLFF; CDR3 DNA: TGTGCCAGCAGTAAGGACAGGTTCTCGACGACTAATGAAAAACTGTTTTTT
V gene: TRBV19; J gene: TRBJ2-1; D gene: NA; clone size: NA; CDR3 protein: CASSTAVYNEQFF; CDR3 DNA: TGTGCCAGTAGTACAGCGGTCTACAATGAGCAGTTCTTC
V gene: TRBV28; J gene: TRBJ1-4; D gene: TRBD1; clone size: few; CDR3 protein: CASSDDRGLFF; CDR3 DNA: TGTGCCAGCAGCGACGACAGGGGACTGTTTTTT
V gene: TRBV7-9; J gene: TRBJ1-1; D gene: NA; clone size: NA; CDR3 protein: CASSLARAVLNTEAFF; CDR3 DNA: TGTGCCAGCAGCTTAGCGCGGGCAGTTTTGAACACTGAAGCTTTCTTT
V gene: TRBV4-1; J gene: TRBJ2-5; D gene: NA; clone size: NA; CDR3 protein: CASSQDPPGAEVWETQYF; CDR3 DNA: TGCGCCAGCAGCCAAGATCCGCCAGGGGCGGAAGTATGGGAGACCCAGTACTTC
V gene: TRBV7-3; J gene: TRBJ2-1; D gene: TRBD2; clone size: NA; CDR3 protein: CASSPSPGLARNEQFF; CDR3 DNA: TGTGCCAGCAGCCCTTCCCCGGGACTAGCGCGTAATGAGCAGTTCTTC
V gene: TRBV6-1; J gene: TRBJ2-2; D gene: NA; clone size: NA; CDR3 protein: CASSKQRANTGELFF; CDR3 DNA: TGTGCCAGCAGTAAGCAGCGGGCAAACACCGGGGAGCTGTTTTTT
V gene: TRBV14; J gene: TRBJ2-5; D gene: TRBD1; clone size: NA; CDR3 protein: CASSQGTGGSETQYF; CDR3 DNA: TGTGCCAGCAGCCAAGGGACAGGGGGTTCAGAGACCCAGTACTTC
V gene: TRBV18; J gene: TRBJ2-2; D gene: TRBD1; clone size: NA; CDR3 protein: CASSPSLGTGGTGELFF; CDR3 DNA: TGTGCCAGCTCACCGTCCTTAGGGACAGGGGGCACCGGGGAGCTGTTTTTT
V gene: TRBV28; J gene: TRBJ2-1; D gene: NA; clone size: NA; CDR3 protein: CASSQDRVFSYNEQFF; CDR3 DNA: TGTGCCAGCAGTCAGGACAGAGTTTTCTCCTACAATGAGCAGTTCTTC
V gene: TRBV11-2; J gene: TRBJ2-2; D gene: TRBD1; clone size: NA; CDR3 protein: CASSSQGVNTGELFF; CDR3 DNA: TGTGCCAGCAGCTCACAGGGGGTGAACACCGGGGAGCTGTTTTTT
V gene: TRBV27; J gene: TRBJ1-3; D gene: TRBD1; clone size: NA; CDR3 protein: CASSSRSGDRGPSERNTIYF; CDR3 DNA: TGTGCCAGCAGTTCGCGGTCTGGGGACAGGGGGCCATCAGAAAGAAACACCATATATTTT